This T cell receptor beta chain was documented in a study of cytomegalovirus exposure and HLA in healthy donors (dated by TCRdb to about 2017). For context, the study as a whole: An earlier analysis of some 600 of the donors reported 276 Gb of sequence data and 95 million to 140 million unique TCR beta sequences obtained from some 170 million T cells. An early release covering about 600 HLA-typed donors comprised roughly 300 gigabases of sequencing data and approximately 85 million unique TCR sequences. Of the roughly 400 genotyped donors, about 80% fell in the genetic ancestry cluster associated with self-reported Caucasian donors. The study was designed to test whether signatures of past pathogen exposure could be identified by cataloging public T cell receptors. The study profiled the T cell repertoires of some 610 subjects by immunosequencing and related them to cytomegalovirus serostatus. Besides the first cohort of approximately 670 subjects, a separate validation cohort made up of over 100 different subjects was used. The study combined high-throughput TCR immunosequencing, statistical association of individual TCRs with disease status, and machine learning to predict cytomegalovirus infection status. A later analysis re-analyzed previously published TCR beta repertoires from approximately 700 donors and added high-resolution HLA genotyping to study TCR occurrence patterns. Rather than drawing on any new phenotypic data, the later analysis identified candidate immune exposures from TCR beta sequences and the way those sequences occurred across donors. In an earlier analysis of over 550 of the donors, high-throughput TCR beta sequencing was used to judge whether each TCR beta V gene segment behaved as functional or pseudogenic. Alongside the repertoire data, information on donor age, sex, ethnicity and CMV serostatus was compiled. In a later genetic analysis, genome-wide SNP genotypes for about 55% of the roughly 670 donors were used, and that subset was treated as a discovery cohort. Every discovery cohort repertoire had been produced on one sequencing platform. Class I and class II HLA loci were covered by the typing at four-digit resolution. The number of donors typed differed by locus, with roughly 620-640 for A, B, C, DRB1 and DQB1, around 560 for DQA1, 600 to 610 for DPA1, and some 470 for DPB1. Because of strong linkage in the cohort, roughly five DR-DQ haplotypes were treated as single units for association and clustering. Among 300 to 500 genotyped donors of the cohort, an average of approximately 240,000 unique TCR beta nucleotide sequences was sequenced per donor, of which about 19% were non-productive.

The paper as a whole reports these results and caveats: In this cohort, only TCR beta chains were sequenced, and detectable features were limited by the absence of alpha or paired-chain data. Compared with equally common non-associated chains, HLA-associated TCR beta chains in a later analysis were more clonally expanded and had lower generation probabilities. Three of the identified cytomegalovirus-associated TCR beta chains were confirmed in vitro to be specific for cytomegalovirus antigens. Broadly in line with IMGT annotations, most TCR beta V segments showed up in productive rearrangements about 87% or about 30% of the time in an earlier analysis of several hundred of the donors. Over 15 rarely observed V segments, including chromosome 9 orphons, were excluded from the earlier analysis of several hundred of the donors because counts were too low. Some IMGT-functional V segments, including TRBV6-2 and TRBV6-3, could not be told apart with the 87-base-pair reads, so those segments were excluded. A further reported finding was that TCR beta sequences accurately predicted the HLA-A and HLA-B alleles for most subjects in the first cohort. Most TCR sequences were seen in very few donors, while some public TCRs were found in many individuals. A later analysis found that TCR association rates varied across HLA loci, with DRB1 alleles showing the most associated TCRs and HLA-C alleles the fewest. The study gave a list of over 150 TCR beta chains associated with cytomegalovirus. The only immune exposure information available for the cohort was CMV serostatus. According to the authors, the approach could potentially be generalized to other disease states and immunological phenotypes. When HLA alleles, especially DR and DQ, strongly co-occurred, TCR associations were difficult to assign to individual alleles. A later analysis associated around 16,000 TCR beta sequences with specific HLA alleles at a false discovery rate of 0.05. According to a later analysis, most CMV-associated TCR beta chains appeared to be HLA-restricted, and the HLA associations seemed to be driven largely by CMV exposure. Correlated functional status among segregating V segments might be attributable to linkage disequilibrium, but an unknown experimental factor could not be ruled out. A later genetic analysis associated a missense DCLRE1C variant with V-gene and J-gene trimming of TCR beta chains, and an independent cohort replicated the association. Presence/absence analyses assumed roughly uniform sequencing depth across donors, an assumption that may not hold. According to a later analysis, parvovirus B19, influenza, CMV and Epstein-Barr virus appeared linked to several top co-occurrence clusters. A group of highly shared sequence variants was considered likely to be a technical artifact of the sequencing pipeline. Because HLA typing was missing for some donors at each locus, association tests included only the typed subset. In both the original and validation cohorts, the classifier was reported to diagnose cytomegalovirus status with high specificity and sensitivity. According to a later genetic analysis, donors in an Asian-associated ancestry cluster had fewer N-insertions in productive TCRs than the roughly 670-donor mean.

The cohort comprised some 700 healthy bone marrow donors. All cohort members were sampled while nominally healthy, although unrecorded immune exposures were likely present. The donor tested CMV seropositive, placing the donor among the 250 to 300 seropositive members of the cohort. A peripheral blood sample was provided by each donor, and peripheral blood mononuclear cells were used for TCR beta sequencing. The Qiagen DNeasy Blood Extraction Kit was used to extract genomic DNA from the blood cell samples. The library relied on the immunoSEQ multiplex PCR assay. For the multiplex PCR, a mixture combining 60 forward primers for TCR Vbeta segments and 13 reverse primers for TCR Jbeta segments was used. A multiplex PCR assay on genomic DNA amplified the CDR3 region of rearranged TCR beta genes. The amplified TCR beta libraries were sequenced on the Illumina HiSeq System as 87-base-pair reads. Per the authors' processing: In a later analysis, 80 million or so unique TCR beta chains were counted across the 650 to 700 repertoires, and roughly 11 million of these chains were shared by at least two donors. A nearest-neighbor algorithm error-corrected the raw reads and collapsed the reads into unique sequences, merging closely related sequences to remove PCR and sequencing errors. V, D and J gene segments were assigned by aligning CDR3 sequences to IMGT reference sequences. Each retained sequence needed at least a six-nucleotide match to both a V gene segment and a J gene segment. Rearrangements were classified as productive when the CDR3 lacked stop codons and remained in frame with V and J, and all other rearrangements were classified as non-productive. Following IMGT convention, CDR3 was defined as the stretch from the second conserved V-encoded cysteine up to the conserved J-encoded phenylalanine. Sequences without an unambiguous match to a single V gene segment were excluded from the earlier analysis of a few hundred of the donors. In an earlier analysis of approximately 550 of the donors, V segments were called functional above 56.7% productive rearrangements and were called segregating when the between-donor standard deviation exceeded 5%. A statistical classification framework was built to diagnose cytomegalovirus status from the catalog of TCR beta chain sequences. In a later analysis, TCR nucleotide sequences were compared against IMGT/GENE-DB human TR gene sequences so that V and J genes could be assigned. The TCRdist pipeline was used in a later analysis to assign CDR3 sequences and most-parsimonious VDJ recombination scenarios. In a later analysis, every TCR beta chain was defined by the combination of its CDR3 amino acid sequence and its V-gene family, and reads without a unique V-gene family were dropped. A later analysis removed 592 highly shared, low-generation-probability nucleotide sequences to deal with suspected cross-contamination and a sequencing artifact. For each public chain, a later analysis derived a clonal expansion index from normalized ranks of inferred template counts within each repertoire. In a later analysis, generation probabilities were computed with a VDJ recombination model fitted to out-of-frame rearrangements, and the resulting probabilities were checked against IGoR. A later analysis scored TCR-TCR, TCR-HLA and TCR-CMV co-occurrence with hypergeometric tests, applying a repertoire-size bias correction to TCR pairs. A later analysis estimated false discovery rates by permuting HLA or CMV assignments 20 times. In a later analysis, co-occurring TCRs were grouped with DBSCAN, and TCRdist sequence similarity was added when clustering was performed within HLA-allele-positive subsets. For co-occurrence clustering, repertoires with fewer than 30,000 or more than 120,000 public chains were excluded, along with roughly 5 repertoires with anomalous nucleotide sharing. What TCRdb holds here is the immuneACCESS table cut down to in-frame rearrangements. Part of the clones is not present; checked against another copy, under half of the missing clones reflect an unresolved V gene, and the others are unexplained. The D gene and trimming were derived from the DNA, and the V and J assignments and clone size from that table. The sample records under 200,000 clones, 80% to 85% of which are singletons. The ten largest account for about 6% of the sample.

For this clone: Its antigen is currently not known. It has no much larger one-base neighbor in the sample; base qualities were not kept.

Taken from cysteine to phenylalanine, the CDR3 has 15 residues. Of all the DNA, just the CDR3 is kept, 45 bases in frame from base 1. V is shortened by 2 bases, J by 2 bases, and the region joining them spans 13 bases. The germline V gene sets CDR1 to MDHEN and CDR2 to SYDVKM. Sequencing was done on a sample of PBMCs. The clonotype originates from a man aged 35 to 55 in good health and CMV-seropositive. The sequence is built from TRBV28 and TRBJ2-7; no D gene call is confident. The CDR3 is CASSLRFNRTYEQYF. The nucleotides are TGTGCCAGCAGTTTACGGTTTAACCGTACCTACGAGCAGTACTTC.